The 7 T cell receptor beta chains below come from one sample, sequenced in a study of MAIT cells during Salmonella Paratyphi A infection. Antigen specificity for these receptors is unknown. Time point: before S. Paratyphi A challenge (baseline). MAIT cells were sorted by flow cytometry as Valpha7.2+ CD161+ T cells. TCRdb re-called the 5' RACE reads with MiXCR, one entry per CDR3 protein. The profile covers over 550 distinct CDR3 sequences, with approximately 14% appearing a single time and around 28% taken by the ten largest. Study-wide results and limits: MAIT TRBV usage was oligoclonal, favouring TRBV20 and TRBV6.

The source material was MAIT cells from PBMCs, sampled at the first sampling point of the challenge study. These receptors were taken from a person aged 18-69 years who was deliberately infected with Salmonella Paratyphi A in a paratyphoid fever challenge study.

The genes are TRBV20-1 and TRBJ2-7; D could derive from TRBD1 or TRBD2 (5 bases each). The germline gives CDR1 DFQATT, CDR2 SNEGSKA (reference sequence). The CDR3 has 12 amino acids. V was cut by 1 base and J by 4 bases, with 8 bases left in between. This CDR3 reads CSARVGEYEQYF. CDR3 DNA sequence: TGCAGTGCTAGAGTAGGGGAGTACGAGCAGTACTTC.

This clonotype was seen a handful of times. The CDR3 is CSASSIAGSYNEQFF. Written as DNA, the CDR3 is TGCAGTGCTAGCAGTATAGCGGGATCGTATAATGAGCAGTTCTTC. The V gene is TRBV20-1, the J gene TRBJ2-1; 8 nucleotides agree with TRBD2. V dropped 3 bases and J dropped 7; count of bases not matched to a gene: 11. The germline V gene encodes CDR1 DFQATT and CDR2 SNEGSKA (reference sequence). There are 15 residues in the CDR3.

The J gene is TRBJ1-1, the V gene TRBV20-1; 9 bases align to TRBD1. The CDR3 contains 14 residues. The V and J ends lost 2 bases and 5 bases, in that order; junction bases with no gene match: 6. CDR1 and CDR2 (germline): DFQATT, SNEGSKA (reference sequence). DNA for the CDR3: TGCAGTGCTAGAAAGGGACAGGGAATAACTGAAGCTTTCTTT. Translated: CSARKGQGITEAFF.

This clonotype qualifies as medium-sized (0.01 to 0.1%). The genes are TRBV19 and TRBJ1-2, with 8 bases matching TRBD1. The V segment lost 3 bases and the J segment 6 bases; nucleotides outside the gene matches: 12. This CDR3 spans 16 amino acids. Germline-derived CDR1 and CDR2 are LNHDA and SQIVND (reference sequence). The CDR3 loop is CASSMIGTGNGDGYTF. The CDR3 coding sequence is TGTGCCAGTAGTATGATCGGGACAGGCAATGGGGATGGCTACACCTTC.

By proportion, this clonotype is medium-sized (0.01 to 0.1%). The CDR3: CSAKTDSFTEAFF. Written as DNA, the CDR3 is TGCAGTGCTAAAACTGACAGCTTCACTGAAGCTTTCTTT. This chain joins TRBV20-1 and TRBJ1-1, with D perhaps matching TRBD1 (5 bases). This CDR3 has 13 residues. CDR1 is DFQATT and CDR2 is SNEGSKA in the germline V gene (reference sequence). V lost 4 bases, J lost 4 bases, and 13 bases lay in between.

By share of the sample, this clonotype is medium-sized. The V gene is TRBV6-4, the J gene TRBJ2-3; the match to TRBD2 covers 16 bases. Per the germline V gene, CDR1 is MRHNA and CDR2 is SNTAGT. The CDR3 spans 16 residues. The V segment lost 3 bases and the J segment 4 bases; nucleotides outside the gene matches: 1. In DNA form, the CDR3 reads TGTGCCAGCAGTGATGGGACTAGCGGGGGGGCAGATACGCAGTATTTT. This codes for CASSDGTSGGADTQYF.

A remark on this clonotype: A read error may explain this, as a much larger clone is one base away. The chain uses TRBV6-2 or TRBV6-3 and TRBJ2-3, with 8 bases that match TRBD2. Trimming at V came to 10 bases and at J to 4 bases, leaving 10 bases not matched to a gene. There are 14 residues in the CDR3. Germline CDR1 MNHEY, CDR2 SVGEGT. This CDR3 reads CANAGGIGADTQYF. CDR3 bases: TGTGCCAACGCGGGGGGAATTGGGGCAGATACGCAGTATTTT.